This record concerns one TCR beta chain sequence. This clonotype turned up a few times. No antigen is known for it. No clone much larger than this one lies a single base away; base qualities are absent. For the TCR template, genomic DNA was extracted from bulk tumor tissue, and 450 to 700 ng of gDNA was amplified for each sample. During surgery, multiple biopsies were taken from each primary tumor and placed as far apart as possible within the tumor mass. The study cohort was described as untreated and was composed of newly diagnosed NSCLC cases undergoing curative surgery. The samples came from 15 patients with newly diagnosed non-small cell lung cancer who were having surgery intended to be curative. A couple of independent pathologists reviewed the resected tumor masses. Only DNA and RNA samples of high quality went on to sequencing. The CDR3 runs 14 residues from the cysteine to the phenylalanine. The CDR3 DNA has 42 bases and is translated from base 1. CDR1 and CDR2 (SGHNT, YYREEE) derive from the germline V gene (reference sequence). Clipping removes 1 base from V and 5 bases from J, with 4 as the unmatched junction base count.

The data were taken from a study of immune heterogeneity within non-small cell lung tumors (dated by TCRdb to 2016 to 2019). For context, the study as a whole: Histology comprised a handful of squamous cell carcinomas, nine to ten non-squamous carcinomas and 1 tumor not otherwise specified. Whole-exome sequencing, RNA-seq and TCR beta repertoire sequencing were combined for multiple spatially distinct regions from each NSCLC tumor so that intratumoral immune heterogeneity could be examined. TCR repertoires were analyzed from around 59 tumor loci of fewer than 19 patients, while transcriptome data covered only roughly 43 loci from more than 10 patients. Binding of neoantigens to the HLA alleles of each patient was predicted with netMHCpan-3.0 for mutant peptides of 8 to 11 amino acids.

What the research found in general, with its limitations: Local tumor mutational burden and local T-cell repertoire clonality had a statistically significant but moderate positive correlation (R 0.3 to 0.4). High-frequency TCR beta clonotypes were largely distinct between individual patients. Within a given patient, the same dominant CDR3B clonotypes showed up repeatedly across loci, although different tumor locations also carried unique high-frequency clones.

A multiplex PCR system amplified the TCR beta CDR3 region, with a first 10-cycle round using 32 V-gene forward and 13 J-gene reverse primers. The first PCR round was done with a QIAGEN Multiplex PCR Kit, and the primer sequences were filed in Chinese patent CN105087789A. A second PCR round added Illumina universal primers using the Phusion High-Fidelity PCR Kit. Sequencing of the TCR libraries was done on the Illumina HiSeq X Ten platform in paired-end mode with a 151 bp read length. The paper's data handling went like this. Reads without multiplex PCR primers were removed using Cutadapt, read pairs were merged using PEAR, and CDR3 regions were called using MiXCR with default settings. Repertoire diversity used Shannon entropy, and clonality was computed as one minus Shannon entropy divided by ln of productive unique sequence count. Dominant or high-frequency T-cell clones were defined as clonotypes at frequencies of at least 0.5%. TCRdb's own reprocessing of the public reads used fastp at Q25 and MiXCR and kept productive beta chains. Rows matching on CDR3 protein sequence are summarized as one entry with the most common DNA and genes. TCRdb's processing, not the authors', yielded these V and J calls. This sample comprises roughly 14,000 distinct CDR3 sequences, around 28% of them detected only once. Roughly 5.5% of the sample comes from the top ten.

Sequenced input: lung tumor tissue. Rearrangement joined TRBV5-4 to TRBJ1-1; TRBD1 aligns with 8 central bases. The source of this sequence is a man aged 40-55 years with non-small cell lung cancer. The nucleotides are TGTGCCAGCAGCTTGCAGGGGGCGAGGACTGAAGCTTTCTTT. This gives the protein CASSLQGARTEAFF.